The clone carrying this TCR beta chain was seen only once. What it binds is unknown. This specimen belongs to a study of type 1 regulatory T cells. Looking at the study overall: An in vitro protocol generated T-allo10, a Tr1-enriched, alloantigen-specific CD4 T cell product.

Via MiXCR, TCRdb re-called the reads, giving one row per CDR3 protein. The sample carries about 68,000 distinct CDR3 sequences, around 68% recorded once. The graft donor-derived T-allo10 cells reportedly recognize host alloantigens, are anergic, and suppress alloantigen-specifically. This CDR3 comprises 13 residues. The germline V gene has CDR1 LNHDA and CDR2 SQIVND (reference sequence). Deletions cut 4 bases from V and 1 base from J, with 7 bases between. Material: cultured T cells, either the whole culture or a sorted T cell fraction (not recorded which). Subset in this sample: Tr1-enriched cell product generated in vitro against host alloantigens. The clonotype was recovered from a human donor in good health. This chain joins TRBV19 and TRBJ1-1; a weak D match, TRBD1 (5 bases). CDR3 nucleotide sequence: TGTGCCAGTAGTAATACAGGGAACACTGAAGCTTTCTTT. Residues: CASSNTGNTEAFF.